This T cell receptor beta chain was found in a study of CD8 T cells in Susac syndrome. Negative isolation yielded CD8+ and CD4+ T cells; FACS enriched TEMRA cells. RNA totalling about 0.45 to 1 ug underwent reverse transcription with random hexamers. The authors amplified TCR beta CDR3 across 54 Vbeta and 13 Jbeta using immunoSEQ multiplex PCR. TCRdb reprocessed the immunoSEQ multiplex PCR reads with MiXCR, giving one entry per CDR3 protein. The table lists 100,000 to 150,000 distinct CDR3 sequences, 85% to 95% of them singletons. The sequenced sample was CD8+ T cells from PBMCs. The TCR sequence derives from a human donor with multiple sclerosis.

CDR3 sequence: CASSGSGTLTSYEQYF. The CDR3 DNA follows: TGTGCCAGCAGTGGGTCCGGGACACTCACCTCCTACGAGCAGTACTTC. This sequence joins TRBV2 and TRBJ2-7; D might be TRBD1 (6 bases). V was clipped by 4 bases and J by 0 bases, with 16 bases between them. CDR1 and CDR2 (germline): SNHLY, FYNNEI. CDR3 length: 16 residues.